Each of the 10 T cell receptor beta chains below was sequenced from the same sample in a study of T-cell reconstitution after alpha-beta-depleted transplantation in children. Unique molecular identifiers tagged the TCRbeta library. In TCRdb, the PCR reads were re-called with MiXCR into one record per CDR3 protein. Of about 980,000 distinct CDR3 sequences in the sample, roughly 29% were seen once. This specimen was PBMCs, mostly from graft donor cells, taken 360 days after TCRalphabeta/CD19-depleted stem cell transplant. The source of these receptors is a boy in the first two years of life who had a stem cell transplant for SCID, so the T cells may come from the graft donor.

The chain recombines TRBV3-1 with TRBJ2-1; 14 bases are shared with TRBD2. The trim removed 6 bases at V and 6 bases at J, leaving 10 bases unmatched. This CDR3 contains 17 residues. Per germline, CDR1 LGHDT and CDR2 YNNKEL (reference sequence). In DNA, the CDR3 is TGTGCCAGCAGTCGACTAGCGGGGGGGCCTCGCCTCAATGAGCAGTTCTTC. It encodes CASSRLAGGPRLNEQFF.

This clonotype was seen ten or more times. Germline and junction disagree at one end, which may indicate a read error. V and J are TRBV5-1 and TRBJ2-5; tentative D call: TRBD2 (5 bases). CDR1 and CDR2 (germline): SGHRS, YFSETQ. The CDR3 has 11 amino acids. The CDR3 DNA is TGTGCCAGCAGTTCGGGGGAGACCCAGTACTTC. Its translation is CASSSGETQYF.

The V call is TRBV7-2, the J call TRBJ2-4; a weak D match, TRBD2 (6 bases). Germline-derived CDR1 and CDR2 are SGHTA and FQGNSA. V dropped 2 bases and J dropped 1 base, with 15 bases sitting between them. The CDR3 consists of 17 residues. The CDR3 DNA reads TGTGCCAGCAGCTTATACGGGACTCCCAGGGCCAAAAACATTCAGTACTTC. This translates into CASSLYGTPRAKNIQYF.

This clonotype has only a few counts. The genes are TRBV12-3 or TRBV12-4 and TRBJ1-6; D not certain. The V end lost 7 bases, the J end lost 9 bases, and 16 bases lay between the germline ends. The CDR3 contains 14 residues. This CDR3 is CASKLRENLSPLHF. The CDR3 nucleotides are TGTGCCAGCAAATTACGCGAGAACCTTTCACCCCTCCACTTT.

This clonotype was seen just once. V and J are TRBV7-2 and TRBJ2-7, with D possibly being TRBD1 (5 bases). The CDR3 is 15 amino acids. The ends were cut back, 6 bases at V and 1 base at J, with 16 bases in the middle. Per the germline V gene, CDR1 is SGHTA and CDR2 is FQGNSA. CDR3 amino acids: CASRLSPGFSYEQYF. The CDR3 DNA reads TGTGCCAGCAGACTATCGCCAGGGTTTTCCTACGAGCAGTACTTC.

This clonotype was detected only once. V and J are TRBV5-1 and TRBJ2-3, with D unclear. Germline V CDR1 and CDR2: SGHRS, YFSETQ. This CDR3 region has 16 residues. The ends were cut back, 4 bases at V and 5 bases at J, with 20 bases in the middle. The CDR3 DNA reads TGCGCCAGCAGCCCCAAAGTGGGCTACCTGCGAGATACGCAGTATTTT. Protein product: CASSPKVGYLRDTQYF.

This sequence joins TRBV7-2 and TRBJ2-5; D is unclear. The CDR3 has 15 residues. Germline loops: CDR1 SGHTA, CDR2 FQGNSA. V lost 4 bases and J 5 bases, leaving 17 bases between the germline ends. CDR3 nucleotide sequence: TGTGCCAGCAGCTCCTCCTCCCTATGGGATGAGACCCAGTACTTC. Translated, it gives CASSSSSLWDETQYF.

This chain uses TRBV7-2 with TRBJ1-4; possibly TRBD1 for D (6 bases). Germline V CDR1 and CDR2: SGHTA, FQGNSA. V lost 5 bases to trimming and J lost 11 bases, with 24 bases between them. The CDR3 is made up of 16 amino acids. The CDR3 nucleotides are TGTGCCAGCAGCCCAGGGGTAAAGGCCTCACGGATGAAACTGTTTTTT. Residues: CASSPGVKASRMKLFF.

Here the CDR3 DNA reads TGTGCCAGCAGCAACAAGGACAGGGGAGTAAGGGAGCAGTACTTC. Protein sequence: CASSNKDRGVREQYF. The chain has TRBV11-1 and TRBJ2-7; 9 bases map to TRBD1. Germline CDR1 reads SGHAT; CDR2 reads FQDESV (reference sequence). Losses at the gene ends were 5 bases for V and 7 bases for J; bases not matched to a gene: 12. This CDR3 contains 15 residues.

The CDR3 coding sequence is TGTGCCACACGGGGAGCGGAAGAGACCCAGTACTTC. Translated, it gives CATRGAEETQYF. The J gene is TRBJ2-5, the V gene TRBV24-1, with D possibly being TRBD2 (5 bases). Per the germline V gene, CDR1 is KGHDR and CDR2 is SFDVKD. The CDR3 length is 12 residues. The V gene lost 10 bases and the J gene lost 3 bases, with 11 bases spanning the gap.